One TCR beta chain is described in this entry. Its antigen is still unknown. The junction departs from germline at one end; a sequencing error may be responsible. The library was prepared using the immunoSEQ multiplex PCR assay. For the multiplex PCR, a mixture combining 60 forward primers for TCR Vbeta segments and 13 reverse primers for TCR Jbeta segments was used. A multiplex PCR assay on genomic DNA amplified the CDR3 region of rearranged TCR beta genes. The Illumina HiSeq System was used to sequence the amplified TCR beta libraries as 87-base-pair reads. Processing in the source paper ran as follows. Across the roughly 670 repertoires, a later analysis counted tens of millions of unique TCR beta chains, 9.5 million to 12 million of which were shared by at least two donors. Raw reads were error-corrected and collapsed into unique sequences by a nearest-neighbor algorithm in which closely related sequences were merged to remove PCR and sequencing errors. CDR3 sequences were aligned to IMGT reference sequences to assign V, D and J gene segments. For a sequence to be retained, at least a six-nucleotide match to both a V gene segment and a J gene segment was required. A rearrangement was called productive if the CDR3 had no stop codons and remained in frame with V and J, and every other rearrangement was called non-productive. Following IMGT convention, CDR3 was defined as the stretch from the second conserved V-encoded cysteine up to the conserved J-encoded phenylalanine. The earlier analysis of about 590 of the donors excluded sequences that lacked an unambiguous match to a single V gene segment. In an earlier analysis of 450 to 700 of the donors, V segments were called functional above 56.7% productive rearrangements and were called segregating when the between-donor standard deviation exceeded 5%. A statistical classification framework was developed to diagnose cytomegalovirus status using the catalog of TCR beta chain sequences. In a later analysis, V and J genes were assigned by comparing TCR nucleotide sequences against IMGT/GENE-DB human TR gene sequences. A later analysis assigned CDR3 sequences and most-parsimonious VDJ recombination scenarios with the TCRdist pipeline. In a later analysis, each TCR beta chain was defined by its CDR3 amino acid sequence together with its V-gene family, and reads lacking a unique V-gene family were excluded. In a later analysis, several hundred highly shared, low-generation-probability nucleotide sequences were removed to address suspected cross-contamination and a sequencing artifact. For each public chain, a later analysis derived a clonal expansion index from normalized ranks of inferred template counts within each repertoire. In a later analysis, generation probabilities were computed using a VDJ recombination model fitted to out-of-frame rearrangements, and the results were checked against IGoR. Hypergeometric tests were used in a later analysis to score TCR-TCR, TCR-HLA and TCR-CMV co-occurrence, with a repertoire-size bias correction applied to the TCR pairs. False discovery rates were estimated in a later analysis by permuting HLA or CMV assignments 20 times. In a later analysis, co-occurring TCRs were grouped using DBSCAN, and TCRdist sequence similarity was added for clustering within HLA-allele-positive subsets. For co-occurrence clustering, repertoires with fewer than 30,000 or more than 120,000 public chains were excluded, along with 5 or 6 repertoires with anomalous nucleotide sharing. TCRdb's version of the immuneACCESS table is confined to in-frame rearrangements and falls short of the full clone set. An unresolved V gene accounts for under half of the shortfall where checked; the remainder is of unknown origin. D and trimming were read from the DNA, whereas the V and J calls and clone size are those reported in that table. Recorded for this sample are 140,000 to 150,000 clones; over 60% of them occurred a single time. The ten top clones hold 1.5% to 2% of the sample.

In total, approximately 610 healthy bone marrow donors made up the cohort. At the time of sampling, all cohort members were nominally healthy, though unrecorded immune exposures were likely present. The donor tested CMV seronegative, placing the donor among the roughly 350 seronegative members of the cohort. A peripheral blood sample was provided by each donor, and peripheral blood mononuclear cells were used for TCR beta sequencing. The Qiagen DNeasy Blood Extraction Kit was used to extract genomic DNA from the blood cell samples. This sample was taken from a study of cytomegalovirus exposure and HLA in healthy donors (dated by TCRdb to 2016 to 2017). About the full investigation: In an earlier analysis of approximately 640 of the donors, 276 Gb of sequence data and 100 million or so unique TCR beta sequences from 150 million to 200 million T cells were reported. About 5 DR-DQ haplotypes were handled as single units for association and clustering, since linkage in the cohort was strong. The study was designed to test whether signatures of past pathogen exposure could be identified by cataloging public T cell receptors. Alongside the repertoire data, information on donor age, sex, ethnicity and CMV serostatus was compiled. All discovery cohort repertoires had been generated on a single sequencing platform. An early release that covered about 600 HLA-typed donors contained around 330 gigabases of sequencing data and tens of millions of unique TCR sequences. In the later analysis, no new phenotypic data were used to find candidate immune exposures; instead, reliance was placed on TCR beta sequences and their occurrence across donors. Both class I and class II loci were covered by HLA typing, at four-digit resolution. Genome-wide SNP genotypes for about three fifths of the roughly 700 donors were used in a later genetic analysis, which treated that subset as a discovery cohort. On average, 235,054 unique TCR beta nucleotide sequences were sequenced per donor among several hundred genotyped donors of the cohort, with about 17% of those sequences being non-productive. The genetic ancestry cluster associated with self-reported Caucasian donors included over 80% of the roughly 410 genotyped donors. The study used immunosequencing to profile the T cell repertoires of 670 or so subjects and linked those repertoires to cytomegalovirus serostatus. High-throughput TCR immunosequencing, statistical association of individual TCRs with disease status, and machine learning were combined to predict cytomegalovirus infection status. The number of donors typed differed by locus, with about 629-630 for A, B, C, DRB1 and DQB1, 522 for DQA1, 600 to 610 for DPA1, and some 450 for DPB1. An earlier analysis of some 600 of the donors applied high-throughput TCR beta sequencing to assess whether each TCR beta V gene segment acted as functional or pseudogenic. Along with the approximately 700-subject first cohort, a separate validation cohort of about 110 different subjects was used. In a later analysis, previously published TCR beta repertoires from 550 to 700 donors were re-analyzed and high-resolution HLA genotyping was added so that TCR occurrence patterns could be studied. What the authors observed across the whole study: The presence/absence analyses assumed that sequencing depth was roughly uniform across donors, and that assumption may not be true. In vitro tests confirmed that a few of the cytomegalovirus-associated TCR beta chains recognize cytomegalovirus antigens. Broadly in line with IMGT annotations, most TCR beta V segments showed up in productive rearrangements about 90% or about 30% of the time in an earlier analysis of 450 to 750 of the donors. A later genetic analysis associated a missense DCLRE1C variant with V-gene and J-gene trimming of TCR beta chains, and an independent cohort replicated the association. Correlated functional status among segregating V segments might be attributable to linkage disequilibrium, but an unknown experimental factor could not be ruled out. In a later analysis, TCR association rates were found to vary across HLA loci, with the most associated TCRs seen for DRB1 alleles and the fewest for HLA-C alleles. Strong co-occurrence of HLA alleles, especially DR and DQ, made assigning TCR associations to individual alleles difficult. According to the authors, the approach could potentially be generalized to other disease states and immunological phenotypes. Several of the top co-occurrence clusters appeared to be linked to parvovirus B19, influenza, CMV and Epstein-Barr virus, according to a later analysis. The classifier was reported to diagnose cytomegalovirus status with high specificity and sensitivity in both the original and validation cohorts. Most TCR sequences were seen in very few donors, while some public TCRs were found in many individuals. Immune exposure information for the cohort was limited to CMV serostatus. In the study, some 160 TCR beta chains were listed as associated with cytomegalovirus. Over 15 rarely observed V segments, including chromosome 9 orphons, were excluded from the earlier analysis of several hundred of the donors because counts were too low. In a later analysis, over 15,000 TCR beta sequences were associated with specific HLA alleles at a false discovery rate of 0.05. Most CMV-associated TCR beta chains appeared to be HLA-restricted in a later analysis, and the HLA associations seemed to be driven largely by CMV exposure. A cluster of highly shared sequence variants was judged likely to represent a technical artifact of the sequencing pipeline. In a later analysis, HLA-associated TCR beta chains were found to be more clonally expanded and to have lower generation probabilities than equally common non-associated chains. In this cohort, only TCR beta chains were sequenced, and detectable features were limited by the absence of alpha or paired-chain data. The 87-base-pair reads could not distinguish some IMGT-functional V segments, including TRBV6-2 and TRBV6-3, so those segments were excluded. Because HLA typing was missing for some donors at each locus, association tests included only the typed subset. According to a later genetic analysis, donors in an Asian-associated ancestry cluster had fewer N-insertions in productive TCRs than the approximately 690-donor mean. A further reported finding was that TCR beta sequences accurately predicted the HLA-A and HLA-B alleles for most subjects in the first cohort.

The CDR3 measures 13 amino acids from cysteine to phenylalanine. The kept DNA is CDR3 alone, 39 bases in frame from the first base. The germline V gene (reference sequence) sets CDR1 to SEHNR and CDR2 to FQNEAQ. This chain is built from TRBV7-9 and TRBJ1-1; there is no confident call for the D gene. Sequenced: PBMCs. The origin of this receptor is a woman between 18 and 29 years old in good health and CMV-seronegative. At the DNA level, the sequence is TGTTCCAGCAGAGAAACTGGGAACACTGAAGCTTTCTTT. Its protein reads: CSSRETGNTEAFF.